The next 27 T cell receptor beta chains were all read from a single sample in a study of shared clonotypes between healthy human individuals. Using immunoSEQ multiplex PCR, the repertoire was profiled, and TCRdb retains in-frame clones only, with some absent. The table has under 1,100,000 clones, 75% seen once. Sequencing was done on a sample of memory CD4+ T cells sorted from blood. Indicated subset: CD45RA-negative fraction. These receptors all stem from a man younger than 35 in good health.

Turning to this clone: This same CDR3 is encoded by further DNA sequences in the sample. The chain is built from TRBV28 and TRBJ1-1, with D possibly TRBD1 on 5 matching bases. The CDR3 contains 14 residues. The germline V gene encodes CDR1 MDHEN and CDR2 SYDVKM. V was cut by 4 bases and J by 0 bases, with 9 bases left in between. DNA for the CDR3: TGTGCCAGCAGTTATAGGGGCATGAACACTGAAGCTTTCTTT. It yields the protein CASSYRGMNTEAFF. The full variable domain, its missing parts supplied by reference TRBV28 and TRBJ1-1, is DVKVTQSSRYLVKRTGEKVFLECVQDMDHENMFWYRQDPGLGLRLIYFSYDVKMKEKGDIPEGYSVSREKKERFSLILESASTNQTSMYLCASSYRGMNTEAFFGQGTRLTVV.

The rearrangement links TRBV5-4 to TRBJ2-1; D could derive from TRBD1 or TRBD2 (5 bases each). Between the trimmed V and J ends, which lost 5 bases and 0 bases, there was a span of 15 bases. Germline V CDR1 and CDR2: SGHNT, YYREEE (reference sequence). This CDR3 is built from 16 residues. CDR3 sequence: CASRSEGTGSYNEQFF. The CDR3 coding sequence is TGTGCCAGCAGAAGTGAGGGGACGGGCTCCTACAATGAGCAGTTCTTC. Supplemented by reference TRBV5-4 and TRBJ2-1, the full variable domain reads ETGVTQSPTHLIKTRGQQVTLRCSSQSGHNTVSWYQQALGQGPQFIFQYYREEENGRGNFPPRFSGLQFPNYSSELNVNALELDDSALYLCASRSEGTGSYNEQFFGPGTRLTVL.

The chain is built from TRBV19 and TRBJ2-5; 8 bases map to TRBD1. Per the germline V gene, CDR1 is LNHDA and CDR2 is SQIVND (reference sequence). This CDR3 has 15 residues. V lost 5 bases, J lost 5 bases, and 10 bases stayed unmatched. The CDR3 is CASSGGTGGPETQYF. The CDR3 DNA follows: TGTGCCAGTAGTGGGGGGACAGGAGGACCGGAGACCCAGTACTTC. Filled out from reference TRBV19 and TRBJ2-5, the complete variable domain reads DGGITQSPKYLFRKEGQNVTLSCEQNLNHDAMYWYRQDPGQGLRLIYYSQIVNDFQKGDIAEGYSVSREKKESFPLTVTSAQKNPTAFYLCASSGGTGGPETQYFGPGTRLLVL.

This clone was observed a single time. J is TRBJ1-2 and V is TRBV6-6, with D perhaps TRBD1 (5 bases). Trimming took off 4 bases at V and 7 bases at J, with 16 bases between the two ends. The CDR3 runs 14 residues. Germline assignment: CDR1 MNHNY and CDR2 SVGAGI (reference sequence). The CDR3 DNA reads as TGTGCCAGCAGTTTTGAAGGAGGGGCTGGTGGCTACACCTTC. This translates into CASSFEGGAGGYTF.

The chain uses TRBV15 and TRBJ1-3, with 9 bases that match TRBD1. The junction had 3 bases not matched to a gene; V was cut back by 1 base and J by 2 bases. CDR1 is LNHNV, CDR2 YYDKDF, per germline (reference sequence). The CDR3 is 16 amino acids. The CDR3 sequence is CATSRVRTGAGNTIYF. The CDR3 DNA is TGTGCCACCAGCAGAGTTAGGACAGGGGCTGGAAACACCATATATTTT.

V and J are TRBV9 and TRBJ1-3, with a weak D call TRBD1 (6 bases). Germline V gene sequence: CDR1 SGDLS, CDR2 YYNGEE. The CDR3 has 14 amino acids. Trimming took 1 base from V and 8 from J, leaving 13 bases between them. The DNA of the CDR3 is TGTGCCAGCAGCGTACAGGGGCTGGGGGACACCATATATTTT. It specifies CASSVQGLGDTIYF.

The genes are TRBV12-5 and TRBJ2-2; D is undetermined. Deletions cut 2 bases from V and 0 bases from J, with 13 bases between. Germline CDR1 LGHNT, CDR2 FRNRAP. This CDR3 region has 17 residues. Here the CDR3 reads CASGLPKVASNTGELFF. DNA of the CDR3: TGTGCTAGTGGTTTGCCCAAAGTCGCCTCGAACACCGGGGAGCTGTTTTTT. Using reference TRBV12-5 and TRBJ2-2 for the parts outside the CDR3, the full variable domain is DARVTQTPRHKVTEMGQEVTMRCQPILGHNTVFWYRQTMMQGLELLAYFRNRAPLDDSGMPKDRFSAEMPDATLATLKIQPSEPRDSAVYFCASGLPKVASNTGELFFGEGSRLTVL.

The genes are TRBV9 and TRBJ2-5; 7 bases align to TRBD2. The V segment lost 3 bases and the J segment 0 bases; nucleotides outside the gene matches: 5. The CDR3 sequence is 15 residues long. Germline V CDR1 and CDR2: SGDLS, YYNGEE. The DNA of the CDR3 is TGTGCCAGCAGCGCCCCCCTAGCGGACCAAGAGACCCAGTACTTC. This codes for CASSAPLADQETQYF. Using reference TRBV9 and TRBJ2-5 for the parts outside the CDR3, the full variable domain is DSGVTQTPKHLITATGQRVTLRCSPRSGDLSVYWYQQSLDQGLQFLIQYYNGEERAKGNILERFSAQQFPDLHSELNLSSLELGDSALYFCASSAPLADQETQYFGPGTRLLVL.

V is TRBV27 and J is TRBJ2-2; perhaps TRBD2 as D (6 bases). With 8 bases removed from V and 6 bases from J, the gap between germline ends came to 19 bases. Germline loops: CDR1 MNHEY, CDR2 SMNVEV (reference sequence). CDR3 length equals 15 residues. CDR3 DNA: TGTGCCAGCGGCGGGGACGAAAAAGTCCCCGGGGAGCTGTTTTTT. This gives the protein CASGGDEKVPGELFF.

The chain recombines TRBV29-1 with TRBJ2-7; 10 bases line up with TRBD2. Trimming at V came to 4 bases and at J to 1 base, leaving 7 bases not matched to a gene. Germline CDR1 is SQVTM and CDR2 is ANQGSEA. This CDR3 spans 15 amino acids. The CDR3 DNA sequence: TGCAGCGTTGGGGGGGTACTAGCGGGATCCTACGAGCAGTACTTC. Translation: CSVGGVLAGSYEQYF.

The CDR3 nucleotides are TGTGCCAGCAGCTTCCCCGTGGCCACTGAAGCTTTCTTT. Translating gives CASSFPVATEAFF. The chain uses TRBV27 and TRBJ1-1; D remains unclear. Germline loops: CDR1 MNHEY, CDR2 SMNVEV (reference sequence). The CDR3 is made up of 13 amino acids. V lost 6 bases and J 4 bases, leaving 12 bases between the germline ends.

The chain couples TRBV9 to TRBJ1-1, with TRBD1 as a possible D gene (6 bases). Germline V gene lookup returns CDR1 SGDLS and CDR2 YYNGEE. V was clipped by 0 bases and J by 7 bases, with 13 bases between them. The CDR3 totals 14 residues. CDR3 protein: CASSVEPGAFEAFF. In DNA, the CDR3 is TGTGCCAGCAGCGTAGAACCAGGGGCATTTGAAGCTTTCTTT.

This chain joins TRBV6-6 and TRBJ1-6; 9 bases line up with TRBD1. Trimming took 5 bases from V and 9 from J; bases not matched to a gene: 8. From germline, CDR1 is MNHNY and CDR2 SVGAGI (reference sequence). There are 15 residues in the CDR3. CDR3 DNA: TGTGCCAGCAGTCCACAGGGGGCCCATGGTTCACCCCTCCACTTT. Amino acids: CASSPQGAHGSPLHF.

Comment on this clone: In the same sample, other DNA sequences code for this CDR3. This rearrangement joins TRBV11-2 to TRBJ1-5, with D possibly matching TRBD1 (5 bases). V lost 5 bases and J lost 5, with 10 bases in between. This CDR3 is 13 amino acids long. Germline V lookup: CDR1 SGHAT, CDR2 FQNNGV. CDR3 loop: CASSPGLDQPQHF. CDR3 DNA: TGTGCCAGCAGCCCGGGACTGGATCAGCCCCAGCATTTT.

The V call is TRBV5-1, the J call TRBJ2-3; TRBD1 or TRBD2 may be the D gene (5 bases each). Trimming stripped 1 base from V and 6 bases from J, with 9 bases between. The germline V gene has CDR1 SGHRS and CDR2 YFSETQ. This CDR3 is 13 amino acids long. In DNA form, the CDR3 reads TGCGCCAGCAGCTTGACTAGGGGTGATACGCAGTATTTT. Its protein is CASSLTRGDTQYF.

This clone was picked up a small number of times. The same CDR3 is also encoded by other DNA sequences in this sample. The V call is TRBV27, the J call TRBJ1-1; D not certain. The V gene's germline CDR1 is MNHEY and CDR2 SMNVEV (reference sequence). V lost 3 bases and J 1 base, leaving 6 bases between the germline ends. The CDR3 is made up of 13 amino acids. The chain's CDR3 is CASSFGENTEAFF. The CDR3 DNA is TGTGCCAGCAGTTTTGGGGAGAACACTGAAGCTTTCTTT.

The CDR3 spells CASPSPFWGYTEAFF. Here the CDR3 DNA reads TGTGCCAGCCCCTCCCCTTTTTGGGGTTACACTGAAGCTTTCTTT. The chain combines TRBV21-1 with TRBJ1-1. TRBV21-1 is marked as a pseudogene. The CDR3 loop spans 15 amino acids.

The V and J genes are TRBV11-2 and TRBJ2-7; D is unclear. The CDR3 spans 13 residues. The ends were cut back, 1 base at V and 9 bases at J, with 13 bases in the middle. Germline CDR1 reads SGHAT; CDR2 reads FQNNGV. This CDR3 is CASSLGQRLGQYF. CDR3 in DNA: TGTGCCAGCAGCTTAGGGCAGAGACTCGGGCAGTACTTC.

The J gene is TRBJ2-3, the V gene TRBV5-6; D remains ambiguous. CDR1 and CDR2 from the germline V gene are SGHDT and YYEEEE. V was shortened by 5 bases and J by 0 bases, with 19 bases between the two germline ends. The CDR3 has 17 residues. The DNA of the CDR3 is TGTGCCAGCAGTCCCGTCGAAGGCGGTGTTAGCACAGATACGCAGTATTTT. Its protein is CASSPVEGGVSTDTQYF.

The chain carries TRBV5-1 and TRBJ2-2; tentatively, D is TRBD1 or TRBD2 (6 bases each). The CDR3 is made up of 14 amino acids. Germline V gene data show CDR1 as SGHRS and CDR2 as YFSETQ. V shed 7 bases and J shed 3 bases, with 13 bases lying between them. CDR3 sequence (DNA): TGCGCCAGCGGGAAGGGGGAGGACACCGGGGAGCTGTTTTTT. Translated, it gives CASGKGEDTGELFF.

This clone was counted ten times or more. This sequence joins TRBV27 and TRBJ1-6, with D uncertain. The CDR3 contains 13 residues. Germline V gene sequence: CDR1 MNHEY, CDR2 SMNVEV (reference sequence). V lost 3 bases, J lost 9 bases, and 9 bases lay in between. CDR3 in amino acids: CASSLSTLSPLHF. CDR3 nucleotide sequence: TGTGCCAGCAGTTTGTCGACCCTTTCACCCCTCCACTTT.

On this clone: Other DNA sequences of this sample code for an identical CDR3. The rearrangement joins TRBV5-1 to TRBJ2-5, with TRBD1 matching 12 bases. The CDR3 loop spans 15 amino acids. The V gene end was trimmed by 4 bases and the J gene end by 5 bases; junction bases not matched to a gene: 6. CDR1 SGHRS and CDR2 YFSETQ come from the germline V gene. The CDR3 coding sequence is TGCGCCAGCAGCAGAGGGACAGGGGGCAGGGAGACCCAGTACTTC. It yields the protein CASSRGTGGRETQYF.

A word on this clone: This sample includes further DNA sequences coding for the same CDR3. The genes are TRBV5-6 and TRBJ2-3; D call uncertain. The CDR3 sequence is 14 residues long. Germline CDR1 is SGHDT and CDR2 is YYEEEE. Trimming shortened V by 3 bases and J by 2 bases, and 10 bases separated the two germline ends. DNA of the CDR3: TGTGCCAGCAGCTATGACTCCTCCACAGATACGCAGTATTTT. Protein product: CASSYDSSTDTQYF.

V usage is TRBV25-1 and J usage is TRBJ1-1; D not certain. From germline, CDR1 is MGHDK and CDR2 SYGVNS. Trimming removed 5 bases at V and 1 base at J, with 8 bases between. The CDR3 consists of 13 residues. The CDR3 sequence is CASSPRENTEAFF. DNA of the CDR3: TGTGCCAGCAGTCCAAGGGAGAACACTGAAGCTTTCTTT. The full variable domain, rest sourced from reference TRBV25-1 and TRBJ1-1, is EADIYQTPRYLVIGTGKKITLECSQTMGHDKMYWYQQDPGMELHLIHYSYGVNSTEKGDLSSESTVSRIRTEHFPLTLESARPSHTSQYLCASSPRENTEAFFGQGTRLTVV.

V usage is TRBV19 and J usage is TRBJ1-5, with 9 bases identical to TRBD1. The trim removed 5 bases at V and 6 bases at J, leaving 8 bases unmatched. Germline CDR1 LNHDA, CDR2 SQIVND (reference sequence). This CDR3 contains 15 residues. CDR3 in amino acids: CASSPQTGGGQPQHF. CDR3 sequence (DNA): TGTGCCAGTAGTCCTCAGACAGGGGGAGGTCAGCCCCAGCATTTT.

The rearrangement joins TRBV9 to TRBJ2-3; 8 bases align to TRBD1. Losses at the gene ends were 0 bases for V and 6 bases for J; bases not matched to a gene: 9. This CDR3 region has 16 residues. Germline CDR1 is SGDLS and CDR2 is YYNGEE. The CDR3 region has the DNA TGTGCCAGCAGCGTAGACCCCTCAGGGGGCGCGGATACGCAGTATTTT. It specifies CASSVDPSGGADTQYF.

This clone was picked up many times. The V and J genes are TRBV6-4 and TRBJ1-2; D remains ambiguous. The CDR3 extends over 12 amino acids. Germline V gives CDR1 MRHNA, CDR2 SNTAGT. Trimming removed 4 bases at V and 5 bases at J, with 8 bases between. The CDR3 region has the DNA TGTGCCAGCAGTGGTGAAGGGTATGGCTACACCTTC. Protein: CASSGEGYGYTF.